The clone carrying this TCR beta chain was detected ten times or more. The target antigen is unknown. The study used a library that attached unique molecular identifiers to individual cDNA molecules. MiXCR, run by TCRdb on the RACE reads, gives a single entry per CDR3 protein. The sample holds roughly 89,000 distinct CDR3 sequences, roughly 10% seen once. The CDR3 is made up of 14 amino acids. Trimming left V 1 base short and J 4 bases short, with 9 bases between. Germline V gene sequence: CDR1 MNHEY, CDR2 SMNVEV (reference sequence). Stated time point: patch test 3, about 24 weeks after DPC sensitization. Treatment of the sample: therapeutic diphenylcyclopropenone sensitization with weekly scalp DPC. Alopecia patients, 18 to 70 years old and DPC-suitable, served as donors. The data derive from a study of human T cells and chemical hapten exposure. Turning to the study itself: There were per-sample TCR yield variations, arising mainly from small pooled library volume differences.

Study findings and constraints: Versus controls, expanded TCRs had significantly more large CDR3 similarity clusters.

The sequencing here drew on whole blood, taken in connection with sensitization to the hapten diphenylcyclopropenone (DPC). This clonotype was sampled from a woman aged 25 to 39 with alopecia areata. Some clones in this sample may be carry-over from other donors' samples. This chain joins TRBV27 and TRBJ2-3; D is uncertain. For the CDR3, the DNA is TGTGCCAGCAGTTTATTTGCGGCACCAGATACGCAGTATTTT. This encodes CASSLFAAPDTQYF.